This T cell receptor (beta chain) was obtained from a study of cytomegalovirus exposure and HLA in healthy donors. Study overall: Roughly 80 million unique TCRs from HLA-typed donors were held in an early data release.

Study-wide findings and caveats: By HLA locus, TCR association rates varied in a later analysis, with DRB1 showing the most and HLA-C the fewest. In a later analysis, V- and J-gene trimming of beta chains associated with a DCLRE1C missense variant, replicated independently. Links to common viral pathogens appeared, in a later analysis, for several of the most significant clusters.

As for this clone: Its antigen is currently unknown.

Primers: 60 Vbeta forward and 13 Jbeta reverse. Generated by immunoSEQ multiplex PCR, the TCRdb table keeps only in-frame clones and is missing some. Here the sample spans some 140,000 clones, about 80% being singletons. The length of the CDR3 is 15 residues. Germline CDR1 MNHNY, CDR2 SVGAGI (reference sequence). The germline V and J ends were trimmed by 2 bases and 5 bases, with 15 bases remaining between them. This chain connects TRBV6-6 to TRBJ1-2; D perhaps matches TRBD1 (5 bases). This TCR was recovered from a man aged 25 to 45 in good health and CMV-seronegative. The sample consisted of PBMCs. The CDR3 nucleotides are TGTGCCAGCAGTTACGAGGAGGGGCGATGGTATGGCTACACCTTC. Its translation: CASSYEEGRWYGYTF.